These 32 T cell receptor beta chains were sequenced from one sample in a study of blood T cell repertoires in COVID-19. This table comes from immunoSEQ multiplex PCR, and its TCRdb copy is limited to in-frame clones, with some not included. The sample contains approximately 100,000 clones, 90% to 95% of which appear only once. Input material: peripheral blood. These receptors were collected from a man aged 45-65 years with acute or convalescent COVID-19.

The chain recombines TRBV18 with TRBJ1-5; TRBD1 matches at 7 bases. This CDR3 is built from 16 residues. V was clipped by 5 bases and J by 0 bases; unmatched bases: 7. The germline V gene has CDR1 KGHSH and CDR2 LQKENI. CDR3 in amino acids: CASSIGQADSNQPQHF. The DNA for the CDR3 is TGTGCCAGCTCAATCGGACAGGCCGATAGCAATCAGCCCCAGCATTTT.

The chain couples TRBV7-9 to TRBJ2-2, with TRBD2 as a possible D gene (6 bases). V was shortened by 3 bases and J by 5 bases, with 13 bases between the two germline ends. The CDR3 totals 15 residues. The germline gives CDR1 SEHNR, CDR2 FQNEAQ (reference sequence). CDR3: CASSFRWRATGELFF. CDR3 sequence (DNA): TGTGCCAGCAGCTTTAGGTGGAGGGCTACCGGGGAGCTGTTTTTT.

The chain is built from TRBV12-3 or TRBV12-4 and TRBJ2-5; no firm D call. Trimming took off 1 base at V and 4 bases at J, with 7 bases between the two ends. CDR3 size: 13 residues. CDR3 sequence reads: CASSLGGPETQYF. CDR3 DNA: TGTGCCAGCAGTTTAGGCGGCCCAGAGACCCAGTACTTC.

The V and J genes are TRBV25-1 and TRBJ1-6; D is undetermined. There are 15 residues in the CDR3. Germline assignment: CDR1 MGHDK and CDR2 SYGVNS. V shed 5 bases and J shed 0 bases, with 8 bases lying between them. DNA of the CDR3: TGTGCCAGCAGTCCCGGTGGCTCCTATAATTCACCCCTCCACTTT. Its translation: CASSPGGSYNSPLHF.

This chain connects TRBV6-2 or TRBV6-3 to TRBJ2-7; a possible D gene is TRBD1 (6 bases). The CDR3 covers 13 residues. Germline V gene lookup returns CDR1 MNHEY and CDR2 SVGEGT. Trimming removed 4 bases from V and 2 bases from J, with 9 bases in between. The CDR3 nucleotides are TGTGCCAGCAGTTCACAGGGTCCCTACGAGCAGTACTTC. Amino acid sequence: CASSSQGPYEQYF.

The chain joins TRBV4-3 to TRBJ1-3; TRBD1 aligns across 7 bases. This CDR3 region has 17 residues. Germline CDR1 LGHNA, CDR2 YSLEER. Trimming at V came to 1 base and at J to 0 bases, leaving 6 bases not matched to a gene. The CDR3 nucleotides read TGCGCCAGCAGCCAAGGGACAGGCAGCCTCTCTGGAAACACCATATATTTT. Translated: CASSQGTGSLSGNTIYF.

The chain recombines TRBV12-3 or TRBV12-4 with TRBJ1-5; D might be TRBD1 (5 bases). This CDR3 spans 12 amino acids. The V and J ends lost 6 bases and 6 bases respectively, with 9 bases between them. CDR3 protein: CASSPQGQPQHF. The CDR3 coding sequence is TGTGCCAGCAGCCCGCAGGGTCAGCCCCAGCATTTT.

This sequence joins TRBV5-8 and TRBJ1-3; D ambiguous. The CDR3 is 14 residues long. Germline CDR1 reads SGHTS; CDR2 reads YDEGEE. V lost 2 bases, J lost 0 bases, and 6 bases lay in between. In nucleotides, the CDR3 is TGTGCCAGCAGCTTCGCCGGCTCTGGAAACACCATATATTTT. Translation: CASSFAGSGNTIYF.

The CDR3, as DNA: TGCGCCAGCAGCTATGAGGGTTCAGGAAACACCATATATTTT. It is translated as CASSYEGSGNTIYF. This chain connects TRBV5-1 to TRBJ1-3; D unresolved. Looked up from germline, CDR1 is SGHRS and CDR2 is YFSETQ. Trimming took 3 bases from V and 4 from J, leaving 11 bases between them. CDR3 length equals 14 residues.

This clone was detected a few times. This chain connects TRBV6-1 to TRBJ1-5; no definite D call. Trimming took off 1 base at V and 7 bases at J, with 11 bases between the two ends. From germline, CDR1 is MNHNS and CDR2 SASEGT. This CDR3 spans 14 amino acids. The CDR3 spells CASSEGHPKQPQHF. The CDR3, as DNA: TGTGCCAGCAGTGAAGGACACCCGAAACAGCCCCAGCATTTT.

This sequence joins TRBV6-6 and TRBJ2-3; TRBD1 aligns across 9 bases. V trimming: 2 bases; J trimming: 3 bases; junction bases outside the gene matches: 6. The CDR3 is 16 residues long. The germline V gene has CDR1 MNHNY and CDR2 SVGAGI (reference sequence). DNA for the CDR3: TGTGCCAGCAGTTACACAGGGGGCGTAGTAACAGATACGCAGTATTTT. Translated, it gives CASSYTGGVVTDTQYF.

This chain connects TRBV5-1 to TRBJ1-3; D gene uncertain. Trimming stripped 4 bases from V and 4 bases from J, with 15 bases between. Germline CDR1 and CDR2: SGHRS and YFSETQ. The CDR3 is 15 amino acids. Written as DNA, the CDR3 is TGCGCCAGCAGCCCGCGGTTGACGCCCGGAAACACCATATATTTT. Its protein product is CASSPRLTPGNTIYF.

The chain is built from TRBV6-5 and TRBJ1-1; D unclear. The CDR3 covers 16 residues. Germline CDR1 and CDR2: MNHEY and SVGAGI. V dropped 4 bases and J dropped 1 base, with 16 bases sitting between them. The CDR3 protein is CASSFLTLPSNTEAFF. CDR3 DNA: TGTGCCAGCAGTTTCCTGACACTTCCCTCGAACACTGAAGCTTTCTTT.

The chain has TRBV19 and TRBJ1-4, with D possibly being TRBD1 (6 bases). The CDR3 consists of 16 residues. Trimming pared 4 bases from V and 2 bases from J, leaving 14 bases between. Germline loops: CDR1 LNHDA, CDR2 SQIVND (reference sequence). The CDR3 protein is CASSTHGTPTNEKLFF. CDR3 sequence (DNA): TGTGCCAGTAGTACCCACGGGACACCGACTAATGAAAAACTGTTTTTT.

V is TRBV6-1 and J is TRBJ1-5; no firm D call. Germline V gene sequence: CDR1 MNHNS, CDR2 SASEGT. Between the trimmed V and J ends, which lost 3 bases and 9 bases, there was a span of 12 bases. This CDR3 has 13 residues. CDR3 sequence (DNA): TGTGCCAGCAGTGACGAAAGCTTTACGCCCCAGCATTTT. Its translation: CASSDESFTPQHF.

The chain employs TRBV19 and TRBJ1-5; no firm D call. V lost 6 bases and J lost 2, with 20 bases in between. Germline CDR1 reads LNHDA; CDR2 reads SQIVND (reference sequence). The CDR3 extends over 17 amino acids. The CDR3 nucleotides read TGTGCCAGTAGCTCCCAAAGAACTAAGGTGGGCAATCAGCCCCAGCATTTT. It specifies CASSSQRTKVGNQPQHF.

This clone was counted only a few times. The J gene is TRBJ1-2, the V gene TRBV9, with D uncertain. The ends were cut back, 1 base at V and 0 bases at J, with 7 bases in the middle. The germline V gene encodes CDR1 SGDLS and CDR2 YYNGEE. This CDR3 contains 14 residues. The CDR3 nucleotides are TGTGCCAGCAGCGTAACGCCTACTAACTATGGCTACACCTTC. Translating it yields CASSVTPTNYGYTF.

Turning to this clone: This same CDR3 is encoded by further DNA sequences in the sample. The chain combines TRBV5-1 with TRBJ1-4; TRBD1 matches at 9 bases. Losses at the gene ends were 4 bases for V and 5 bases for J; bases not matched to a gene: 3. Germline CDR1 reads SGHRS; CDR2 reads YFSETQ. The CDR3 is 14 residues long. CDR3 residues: CASSPGQGNEKLFF. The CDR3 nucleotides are TGCGCCAGCAGCCCCGGACAGGGGAATGAAAAACTGTTTTTT.

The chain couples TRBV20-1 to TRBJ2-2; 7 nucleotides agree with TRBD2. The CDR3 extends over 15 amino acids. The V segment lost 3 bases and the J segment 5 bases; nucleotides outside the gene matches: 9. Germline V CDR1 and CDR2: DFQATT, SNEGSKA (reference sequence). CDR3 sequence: CSASSRDYTTGELFF. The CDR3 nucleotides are TGCAGTGCTAGTTCCCGGGACTACACAACCGGGGAGCTGTTTTTT.

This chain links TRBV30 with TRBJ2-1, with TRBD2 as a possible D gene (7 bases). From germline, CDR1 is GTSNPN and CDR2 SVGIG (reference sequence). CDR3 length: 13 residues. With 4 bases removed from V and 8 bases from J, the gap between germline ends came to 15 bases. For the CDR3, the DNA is TGTGCCTGGAAACGGGGGGCCGTAGATGAGCAGTTCTTC. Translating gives CAWKRGAVDEQFF. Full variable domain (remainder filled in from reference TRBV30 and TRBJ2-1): SQTIHQWPATLVQPVGSPLSLECTVEGTSNPNLYWYRQAAGRGLQLLFYSVGIGQISSEVPQNLSASRPQDRQFILSSKKLLLSDSGFYLCAWKRGAVDEQFFGPGTRLTVL.

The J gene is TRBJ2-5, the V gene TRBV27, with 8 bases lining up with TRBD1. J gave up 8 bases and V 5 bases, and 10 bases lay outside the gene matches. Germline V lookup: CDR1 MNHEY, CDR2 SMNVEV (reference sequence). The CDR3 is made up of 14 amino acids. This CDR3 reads CASSIPGTGGTQYF. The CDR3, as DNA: TGTGCCAGCAGTATACCCGGAACAGGGGGAACCCAGTACTTC.

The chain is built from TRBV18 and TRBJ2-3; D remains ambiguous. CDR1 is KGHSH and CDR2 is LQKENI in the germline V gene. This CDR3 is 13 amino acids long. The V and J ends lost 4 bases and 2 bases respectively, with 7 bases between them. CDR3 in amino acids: CASSRYFTDTQYF. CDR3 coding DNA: TGTGCCAGCTCACGCTACTTCACAGATACGCAGTATTTT.

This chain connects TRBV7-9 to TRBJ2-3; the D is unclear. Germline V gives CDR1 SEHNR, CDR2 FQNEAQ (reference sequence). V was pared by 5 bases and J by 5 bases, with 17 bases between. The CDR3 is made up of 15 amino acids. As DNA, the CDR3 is TGTGCCAGCAGCCGATTACCCGCAACAGAAGATACGCAGTATTTT. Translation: CASSRLPATEDTQYF. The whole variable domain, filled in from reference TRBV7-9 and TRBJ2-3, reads DTGVSQNPRHKITKRGQNVTFRCDPISEHNRLYWYRQTLGQGPEFLTYFQNEAQLEKSRLLSDRFSAERPKGSFSTLEIQRTEQGDSAMYLCASSRLPATEDTQYFGPGTRLTVL.

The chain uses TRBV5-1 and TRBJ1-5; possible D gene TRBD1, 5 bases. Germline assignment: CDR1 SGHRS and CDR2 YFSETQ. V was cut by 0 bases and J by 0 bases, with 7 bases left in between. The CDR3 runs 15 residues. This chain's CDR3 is CASSLGQLSNQPQHF. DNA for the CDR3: TGCGCCAGCAGCTTGGGACAGCTTAGCAATCAGCCCCAGCATTTT. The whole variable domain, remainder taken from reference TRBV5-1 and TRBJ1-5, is KAGVTQTPRYLIKTRGQQVTLSCSPISGHRSVSWYQQTPGQGLQFLFEYFSETQRNKGNFPGRFSGRQFSNSRSEMNVSTLELGDSALYLCASSLGQLSNQPQHFGDGTRLSIL.

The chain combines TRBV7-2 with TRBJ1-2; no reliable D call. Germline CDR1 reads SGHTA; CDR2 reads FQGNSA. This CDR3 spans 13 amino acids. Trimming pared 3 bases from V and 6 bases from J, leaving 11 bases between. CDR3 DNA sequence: TGTGCCAGCAGCTTCCGGGAGTTAGATGGCTACACCTTC. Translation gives CASSFRELDGYTF. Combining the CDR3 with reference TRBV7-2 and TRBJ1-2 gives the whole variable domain GAGVSQSPSNKVTEKGKDVELRCDPISGHTALYWYRQSLGQGLEFLIYFQGNSAPDKSGLPSDRFSAERTGGSVSTLTIQRTQQEDSAVYLCASSFRELDGYTFGSGTRLTVV.

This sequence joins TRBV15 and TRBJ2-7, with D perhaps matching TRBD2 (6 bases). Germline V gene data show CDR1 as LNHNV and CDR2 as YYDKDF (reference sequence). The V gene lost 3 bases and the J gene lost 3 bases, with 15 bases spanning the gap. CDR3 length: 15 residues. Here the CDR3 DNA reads TGTGCCACCAGCAGGGGAACTCAGGGACTCTACGAGCAGTACTTC. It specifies CATSRGTQGLYEQYF.

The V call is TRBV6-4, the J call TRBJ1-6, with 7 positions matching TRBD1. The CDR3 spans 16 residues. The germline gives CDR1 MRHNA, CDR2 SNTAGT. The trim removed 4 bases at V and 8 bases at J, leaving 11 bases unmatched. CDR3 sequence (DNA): TGTGCCAGCAGTGCACGGACAGGAGGAGCGGATTCACCCCTCCACTTT. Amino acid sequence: CASSARTGGADSPLHF.

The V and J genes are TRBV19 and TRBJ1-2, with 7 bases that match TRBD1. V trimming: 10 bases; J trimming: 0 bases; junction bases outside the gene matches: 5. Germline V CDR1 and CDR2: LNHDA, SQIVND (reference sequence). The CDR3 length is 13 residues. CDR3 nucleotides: TGTGCCATTTACAGGGGAGCTAACTATGGCTACACCTTC. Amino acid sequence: CAIYRGANYGYTF.

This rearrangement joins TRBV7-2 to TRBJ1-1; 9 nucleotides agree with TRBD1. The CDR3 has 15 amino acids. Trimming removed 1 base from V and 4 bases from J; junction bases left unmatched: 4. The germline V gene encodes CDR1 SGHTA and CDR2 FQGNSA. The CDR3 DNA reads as TGTGCCAGCAGCTTAGGGTACAGGGGGCTCACTGAAGCTTTCTTT. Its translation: CASSLGYRGLTEAFF.

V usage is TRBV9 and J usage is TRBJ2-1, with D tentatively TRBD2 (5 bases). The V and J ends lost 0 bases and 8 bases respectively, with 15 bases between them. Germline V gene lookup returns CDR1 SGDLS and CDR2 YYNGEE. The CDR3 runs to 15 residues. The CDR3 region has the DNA TGTGCCAGCAGCGTAGGCGGGTTCTCCAACGATGAGCAGTTCTTC. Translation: CASSVGGFSNDEQFF. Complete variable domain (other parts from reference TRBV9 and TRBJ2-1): DSGVTQTPKHLITATGQRVTLRCSPRSGDLSVYWYQQSLDQGLQFLIQYYNGEERAKGNILERFSAQQFPDLHSELNLSSLELGDSALYFCASSVGGFSNDEQFFGPGTRLTVL.

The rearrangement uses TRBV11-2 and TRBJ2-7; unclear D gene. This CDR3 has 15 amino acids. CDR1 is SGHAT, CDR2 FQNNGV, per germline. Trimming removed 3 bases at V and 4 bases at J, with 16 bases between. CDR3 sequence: CASSFRLERGYEQYF. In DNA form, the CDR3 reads TGTGCCAGCAGCTTTCGGTTAGAGCGCGGATACGAGCAGTACTTC.

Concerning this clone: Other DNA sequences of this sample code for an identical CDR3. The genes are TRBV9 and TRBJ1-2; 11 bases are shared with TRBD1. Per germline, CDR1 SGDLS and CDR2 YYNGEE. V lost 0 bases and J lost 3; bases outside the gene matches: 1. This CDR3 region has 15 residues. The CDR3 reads CASSVGTGGDYGYTF. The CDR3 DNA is TGTGCCAGCAGCGTAGGGACAGGGGGCGACTATGGCTACACCTTC.